This T cell receptor beta chain was observed in a study of early T cells in non-severe SARS-CoV-2 infection. Across the study: Chains were not paired, and sequencing was done on bulk RNA from unsorted whole blood. Study-wide results and caveats: Matching results from VDJdb favored anti-spike CD8 responses, leaving private and CD4 specificities undetected.

This clonotype was seen at least ten times. Its specificity is unknown. V dropped 6 bases and J dropped 1; count of bases not matched to a gene: 6. This CDR3 has 14 residues. In germline, CDR1 is MNHNS, CDR2 SASEGT. Tagging with unique molecular identifiers was applied to individual cDNA molecules. TCRdb called the 5' RACE reads again in MiXCR, with one record for every CDR3 protein. The sample holds about 48,000 distinct CDR3 sequences, about 5.2% seen once. The specimen was whole blood, collected at baseline. The sequence derives from an adult who was a healthcare worker with PCR-confirmed SARS-CoV-2 infection or an uninfected control (not recorded which). The V and J genes are TRBV6-1 and TRBJ2-7; 7 nucleotides line up with TRBD1. CDR3 in DNA: TGTGCCAGCAGGGACTCGACAGGGTCCTACGAGCAGTACTTC. This codes for CASRDSTGSYEQYF.